Listed here is a single T cell receptor (beta chain). Its antigen is as yet unknown. For the second PCR, which ran for 7 to 11 cycles, a sample-barcoded 5' primer and a J-beta primer mix were used. TCRdb re-analysed the 5' RACE reads in MiXCR, keeping a single row per CDR3 protein. The sample shows roughly 640,000 distinct CDR3 sequences, roughly 31% of them seen only once. These data come from a study of blood T cells in healthy people across ages. General study points: It was held that the diversity estimates obtained from one million T cells were underestimates.

Per-sample yields of isolated PBMCs were at least 6 million. Germline V lookup: CDR1 SGHVS, CDR2 FQNEAQ. Trimming shortened V by 5 bases and J by 9 bases, and 13 bases separated the two germline ends. This CDR3 spans 12 amino acids. Sequenced: blood. The V call is TRBV7-8, the J call TRBJ2-5, with D perhaps matching TRBD1 (5 bases). The receptor was derived from a woman aged 80 or older in good health. The CDR3 protein is CASSQEKGAQYF. Here the CDR3 DNA reads TGTGCCAGCAGCCAAGAGAAAGGGGCCCAGTACTTC.